This T cell receptor beta chain originates from a study of control samples from healthy donors and cancer patients. The table came from immunoSEQ multiplex PCR; TCRdb's copy has only in-frame clones and leaves some out. Of around 85,000 clones listed, 85% to 90% are singletons. This TCR came from a woman in her sixties or seventies in good health. The specimen was blood.

The CDR3 sequence is CSAMDGTYEQYF. CDR3 DNA sequence: TGCAGCGCCATGGACGGGACCTACGAGCAGTACTTC. V gene TRBV29-1 combines with J gene TRBJ2-7; D may be TRBD2 (5 bases). The CDR3 is 12 amino acids. The V gene's germline CDR1 is SQVTM and CDR2 ANQGSEA. V was shortened by 7 bases and J by 2 bases, with 12 bases between the two germline ends.